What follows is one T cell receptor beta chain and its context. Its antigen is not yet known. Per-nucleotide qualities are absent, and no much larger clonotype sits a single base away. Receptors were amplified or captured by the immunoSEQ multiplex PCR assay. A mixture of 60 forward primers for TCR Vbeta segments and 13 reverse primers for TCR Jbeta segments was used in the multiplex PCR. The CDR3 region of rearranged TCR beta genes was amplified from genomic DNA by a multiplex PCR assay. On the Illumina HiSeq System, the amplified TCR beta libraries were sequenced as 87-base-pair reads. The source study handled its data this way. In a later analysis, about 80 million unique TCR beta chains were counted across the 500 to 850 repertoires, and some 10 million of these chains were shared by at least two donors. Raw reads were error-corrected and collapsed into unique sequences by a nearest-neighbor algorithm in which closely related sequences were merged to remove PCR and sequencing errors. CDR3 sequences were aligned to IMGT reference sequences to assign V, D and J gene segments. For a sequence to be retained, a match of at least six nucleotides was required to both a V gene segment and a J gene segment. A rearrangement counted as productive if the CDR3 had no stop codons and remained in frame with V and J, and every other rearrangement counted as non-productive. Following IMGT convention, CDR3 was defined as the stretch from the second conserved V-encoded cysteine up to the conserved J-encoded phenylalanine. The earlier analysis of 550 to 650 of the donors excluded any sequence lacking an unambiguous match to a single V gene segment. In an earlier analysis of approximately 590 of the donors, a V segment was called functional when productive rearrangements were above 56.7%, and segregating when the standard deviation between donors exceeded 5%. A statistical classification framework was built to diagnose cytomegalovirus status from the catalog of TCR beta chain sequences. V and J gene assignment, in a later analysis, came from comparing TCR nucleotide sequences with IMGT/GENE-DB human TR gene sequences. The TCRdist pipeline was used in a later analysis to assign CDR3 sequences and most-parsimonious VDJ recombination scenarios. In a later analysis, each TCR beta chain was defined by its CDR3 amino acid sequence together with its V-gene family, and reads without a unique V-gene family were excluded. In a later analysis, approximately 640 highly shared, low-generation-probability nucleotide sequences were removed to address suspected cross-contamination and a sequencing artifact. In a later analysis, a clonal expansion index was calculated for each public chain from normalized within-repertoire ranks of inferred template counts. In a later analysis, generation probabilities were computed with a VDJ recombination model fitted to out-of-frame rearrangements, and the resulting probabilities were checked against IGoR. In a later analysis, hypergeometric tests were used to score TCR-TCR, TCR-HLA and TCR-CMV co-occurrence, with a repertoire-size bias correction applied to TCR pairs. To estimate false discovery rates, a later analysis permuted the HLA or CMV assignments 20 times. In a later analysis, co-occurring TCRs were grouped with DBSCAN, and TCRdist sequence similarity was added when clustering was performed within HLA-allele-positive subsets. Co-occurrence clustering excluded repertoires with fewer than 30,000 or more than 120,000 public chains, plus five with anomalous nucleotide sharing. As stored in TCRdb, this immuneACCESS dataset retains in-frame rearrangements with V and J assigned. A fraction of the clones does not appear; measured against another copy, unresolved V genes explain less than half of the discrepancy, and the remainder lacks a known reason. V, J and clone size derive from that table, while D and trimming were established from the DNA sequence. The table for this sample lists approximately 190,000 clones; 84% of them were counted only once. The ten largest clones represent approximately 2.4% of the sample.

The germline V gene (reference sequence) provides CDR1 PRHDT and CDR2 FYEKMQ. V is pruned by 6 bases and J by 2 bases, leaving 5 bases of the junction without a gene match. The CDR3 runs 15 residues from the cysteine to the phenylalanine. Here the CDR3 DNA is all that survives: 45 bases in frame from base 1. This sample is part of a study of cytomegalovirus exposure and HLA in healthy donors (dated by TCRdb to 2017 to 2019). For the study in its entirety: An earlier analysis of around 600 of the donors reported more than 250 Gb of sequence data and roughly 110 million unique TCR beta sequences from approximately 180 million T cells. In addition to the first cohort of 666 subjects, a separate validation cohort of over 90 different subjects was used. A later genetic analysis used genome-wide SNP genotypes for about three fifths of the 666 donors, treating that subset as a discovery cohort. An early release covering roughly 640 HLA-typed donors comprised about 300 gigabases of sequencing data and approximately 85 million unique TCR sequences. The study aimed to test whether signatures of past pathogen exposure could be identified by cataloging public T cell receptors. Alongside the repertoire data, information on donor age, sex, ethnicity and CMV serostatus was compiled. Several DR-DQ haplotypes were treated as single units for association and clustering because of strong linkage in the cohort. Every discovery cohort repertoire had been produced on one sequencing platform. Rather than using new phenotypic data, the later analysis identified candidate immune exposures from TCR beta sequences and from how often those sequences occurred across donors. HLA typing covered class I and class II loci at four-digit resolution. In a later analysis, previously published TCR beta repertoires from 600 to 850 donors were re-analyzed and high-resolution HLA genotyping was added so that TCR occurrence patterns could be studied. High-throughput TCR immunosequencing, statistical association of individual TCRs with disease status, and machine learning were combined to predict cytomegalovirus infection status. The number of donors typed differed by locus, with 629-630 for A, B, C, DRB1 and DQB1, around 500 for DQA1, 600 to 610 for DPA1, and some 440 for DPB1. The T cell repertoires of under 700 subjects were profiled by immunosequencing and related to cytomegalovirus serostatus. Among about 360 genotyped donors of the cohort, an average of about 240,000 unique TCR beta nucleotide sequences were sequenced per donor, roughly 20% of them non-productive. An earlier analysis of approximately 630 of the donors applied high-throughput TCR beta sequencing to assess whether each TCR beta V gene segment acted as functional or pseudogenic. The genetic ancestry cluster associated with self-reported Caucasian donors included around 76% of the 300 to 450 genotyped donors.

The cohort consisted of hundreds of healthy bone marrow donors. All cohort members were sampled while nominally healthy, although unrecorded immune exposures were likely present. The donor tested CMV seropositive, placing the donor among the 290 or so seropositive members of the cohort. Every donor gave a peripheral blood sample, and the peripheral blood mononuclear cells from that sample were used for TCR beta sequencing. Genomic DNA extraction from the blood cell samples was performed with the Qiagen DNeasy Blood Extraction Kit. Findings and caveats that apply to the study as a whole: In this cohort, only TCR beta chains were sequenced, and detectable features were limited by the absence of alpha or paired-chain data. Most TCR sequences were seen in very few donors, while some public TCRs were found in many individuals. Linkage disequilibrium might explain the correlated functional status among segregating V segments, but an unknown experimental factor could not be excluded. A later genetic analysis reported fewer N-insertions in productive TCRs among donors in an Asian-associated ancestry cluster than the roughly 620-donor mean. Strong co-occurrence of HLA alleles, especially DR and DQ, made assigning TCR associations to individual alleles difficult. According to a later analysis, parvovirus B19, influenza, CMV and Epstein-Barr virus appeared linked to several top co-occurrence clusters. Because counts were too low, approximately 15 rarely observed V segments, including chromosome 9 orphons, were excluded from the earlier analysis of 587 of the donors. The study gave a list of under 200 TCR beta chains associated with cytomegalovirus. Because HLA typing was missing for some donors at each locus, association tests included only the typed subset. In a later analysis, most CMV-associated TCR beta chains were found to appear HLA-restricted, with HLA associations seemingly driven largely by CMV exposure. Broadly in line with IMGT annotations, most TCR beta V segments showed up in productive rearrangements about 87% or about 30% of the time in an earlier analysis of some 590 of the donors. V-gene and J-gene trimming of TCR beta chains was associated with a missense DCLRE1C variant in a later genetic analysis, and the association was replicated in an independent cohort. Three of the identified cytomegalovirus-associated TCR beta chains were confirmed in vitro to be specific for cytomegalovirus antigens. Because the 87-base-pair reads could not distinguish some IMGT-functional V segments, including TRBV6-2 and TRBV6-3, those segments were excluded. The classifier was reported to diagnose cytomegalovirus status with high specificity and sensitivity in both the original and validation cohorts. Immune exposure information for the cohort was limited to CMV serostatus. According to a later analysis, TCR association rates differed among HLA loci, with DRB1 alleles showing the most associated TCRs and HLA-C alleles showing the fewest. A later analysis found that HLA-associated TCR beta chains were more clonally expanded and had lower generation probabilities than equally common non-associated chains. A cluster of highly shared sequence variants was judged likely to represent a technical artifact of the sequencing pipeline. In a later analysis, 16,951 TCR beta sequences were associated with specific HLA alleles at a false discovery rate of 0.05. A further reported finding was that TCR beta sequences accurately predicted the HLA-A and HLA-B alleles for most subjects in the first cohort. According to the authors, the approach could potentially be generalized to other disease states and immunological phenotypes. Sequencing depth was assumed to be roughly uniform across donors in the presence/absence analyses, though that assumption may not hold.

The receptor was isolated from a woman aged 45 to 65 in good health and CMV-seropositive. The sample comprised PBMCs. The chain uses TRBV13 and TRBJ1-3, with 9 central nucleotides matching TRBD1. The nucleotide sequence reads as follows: TGTGCCAGCAGACCGACAGGGGGTACTGGAAACACCATATATTTT. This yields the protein CASRPTGGTGNTIYF.